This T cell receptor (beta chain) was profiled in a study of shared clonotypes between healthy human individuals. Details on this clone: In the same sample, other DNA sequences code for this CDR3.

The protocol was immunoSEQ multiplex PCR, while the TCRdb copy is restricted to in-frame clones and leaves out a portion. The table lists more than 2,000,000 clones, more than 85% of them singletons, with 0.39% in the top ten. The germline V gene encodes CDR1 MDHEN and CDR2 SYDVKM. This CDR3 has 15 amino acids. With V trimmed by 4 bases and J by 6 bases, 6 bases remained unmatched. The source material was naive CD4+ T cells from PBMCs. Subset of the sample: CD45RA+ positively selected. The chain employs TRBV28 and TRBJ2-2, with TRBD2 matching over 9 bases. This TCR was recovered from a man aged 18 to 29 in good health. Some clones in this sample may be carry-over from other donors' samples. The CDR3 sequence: CASSSPAGGSGELFF. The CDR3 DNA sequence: TGTGCCAGCAGTTCGCCAGCGGGGGGCTCCGGGGAGCTGTTTTTT. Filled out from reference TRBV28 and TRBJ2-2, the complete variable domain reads DVKVTQSSRYLVKRTGEKVFLECVQDMDHENMFWYRQDPGLGLRLIYFSYDVKMKEKGDIPEGYSVSREKKERFSLILESASTNQTSMYLCASSSPAGGSGELFFGEGSRLTVL.